The rows below give T cell receptor beta chains drawn from one sample of a study of T cell responses to AZD1222 COVID-19 vaccine. Repertoires were generated with immunoSEQ multiplex PCR, while TCRdb's copy carries only in-frame clones and drops some. The repertoire consists of fewer than 300,000 clones, with 90% to 95% occurring once and the leading ten covering around 0.6%. This material consisted of peripheral blood, taken on day 0 of AZD1222 vaccination. Receptors were obtained from an adult in good health. Each CDR3 is given with its conserved first and last residue. D genes are given only for firm matches. Rows may omit the clone size; those that give it use once, few, many or a size class.

V	J	D	size	DNA	CDR3
TRBV25-1	TRBJ2-7	TRBD2	-	TGTGCCAGCAGTGAATCATCTAGCGGGAGGGCCTACGAGCAGTACTTC	CASSESSSGRAYEQYF
TRBV24-1	TRBJ2-2	-	once	TGTGCCACCAGAACCCCTGGGTGGGAGGAGCTGTTTTTT	CATRTPGWEELFF
TRBV11-1	TRBJ2-3	-	-	TGTGCCAGCAGCTTAATGGCGACAGCTAGCACAGATACGCAGTATTTT	CASSLMATASTDTQYF
TRBV4-1	TRBJ1-3	-	-	TGCGCCAGCAGCCAAGGGAGGGTGAGGGGCCCCTCTGGAAACACCATATATTTT	CASSQGRVRGPSGNTIYF
TRBV28	TRBJ2-7	TRBD1	-	TGTGCCAGCAGTTTAGGGTTGGGACAGGTTCGACTCGAGCAGTACTTC	CASSLGLGQVRLEQYF
TRBV4-3	TRBJ2-4	TRBD2	once	TGCGCCAGCAGCCAAGGGGAGGGCGGTGGAGACATTCAGTACTTC	CASSQGEGGGDIQYF
TRBV5-1	TRBJ2-1	-	-	TGCGCCAGCAGCTTGAGTCCCACAGGGAATGAGCAGTTCTTC	CASSLSPTGNEQFF
TRBV3-1/TRBV3-2	TRBJ2-3	TRBD2	-	TGTGCCAGCAGCCAACCCGGGACTAGCGTTTTTGCAGATACGCAGTATTTT	CASSQPGTSVFADTQYF
TRBV6-6	TRBJ2-7	-	-	TGTGCCAGCAGTTTGGACAGAACCTACGAGCAGTACTTC	CASSLDRTYEQYF
TRBV5-1	TRBJ1-4	TRBD1	-	TGCGCCAGCAGCTCGGGACAGGGTGCCGTAAATGAAAAACTGTTTTTT	CASSSGQGAVNEKLFF
TRBV15	TRBJ2-2	-	-	TGTGCCACCAGCAGAGATCGGCGAAGGGCGATTGGGGAGCTGTTTTTT	CATSRDRRRAIGELFF
TRBV11-3	TRBJ1-1	TRBD1	-	TGTGCCAGCAGCTGGCAGGGGGAGACTGAAGCTTTCTTT	CASSWQGETEAFF
TRBV5-1	TRBJ2-7	TRBD2	-	TGCGCCAGCAGCGATCTGAGCGGGGTCTACGAGCAGTACTTC	CASSDLSGVYEQYF
TRBV2	TRBJ1-3	TRBD1	once	TGTGCCAGCTCAGGACAGGGCCCTGGAAACACCATATATTTT	CASSGQGPGNTIYF
TRBV28	TRBJ2-7	-	-	TGTGCCAGCAGTTCCCCCGGCAGGGGGGGGTACGAGCAGTACTTC	CASSSPGRGGYEQYF
TRBV13	TRBJ1-6	-	-	TGTGCCAGCAGCTTAGCGGCAGGGAACTCACCCCTCCACTTT	CASSLAAGNSPLHF
TRBV7-3	TRBJ2-4	-	-	TGTGCCAGCAGCCAGACTGGGCGGAGCATTCAGTACTTC	CASSQTGRSIQYF
TRBV5-6	TRBJ2-7	-	-	TGTGCCAGCAGCTTGGTTCGGGGATCCTACGAGCAGTACTTC	CASSLVRGSYEQYF
TRBV5-1	TRBJ2-1	TRBD2	-	TGCGCCAGCAGCTTGGATGGAGCGGGAGCCCCATTCACTGAGCAGTTCTTC	CASSLDGAGAPFTEQFF
TRBV5-1	TRBJ1-3	-	-	TGCGCCAGCAGAGCCGGGACCTCTGGAAACACCATATATTTT	CASRAGTSGNTIYF
TRBV18	TRBJ2-7	TRBD2	-	TGTGCCAGCTCACCCCGGGGGGGGTACGAGCAGTACTTC	CASSPRGGYEQYF
TRBV29-1	TRBJ2-2	-	-	TGCAGCGTTGGGCAGGGGCCCACCGGGGAGCTGTTTTTT	CSVGQGPTGELFF
TRBV5-1	TRBJ1-3	-	-	TGCGCCAGCAGCTTGGCCAGTGTCTCTGGAAACACCATATATTTT	CASSLASVSGNTIYF
TRBV6-2/TRBV6-3	TRBJ2-7	-	-	TGTGCCAGCAGTCGACAGGTTTCCTACGAGCAGTACTTC	CASSRQVSYEQYF
TRBV2	TRBJ1-2	-	-	TGTGCCAGCAGACCCACGGCGGGGAACTATGGCTACACCTTC	CASRPTAGNYGYTF
TRBV7-2	TRBJ2-7	-	once	TGTGCCAGCAGCTCCATAGCTACTGTGAGGGAGCAGTACTTC	CASSSIATVREQYF
TRBV11-2	TRBJ2-3	TRBD1	-	TGTGCCAGCAGCGACACAGGGGCAGATACGCAGTATTTT	CASSDTGADTQYF